Below are 16 T cell receptor beta chains sequenced from a single sample in a study of cytotoxic CD8 clonotypes in ibrutinib-treated CLL. Data came from immunoSEQ multiplex PCR; TCRdb stores just in-frame clones and leaves some out. This sample has some 46,000 clones; almost 70% occur once, and the top ten carry approximately 12%. The sequences come from PBMCs, collected after 12 months of ibrutinib treatment. The receptors derive from a human donor with chronic lymphocytic leukemia.

J is TRBJ2-7 and V is TRBV6-6, with 8 bases matching TRBD2. The trim removed 7 bases at V and 4 bases at J, leaving 9 bases unmatched. The length of the CDR3 is 14 residues. CDR1 and CDR2 from the germline V gene are MNHNY and SVGAGI (reference sequence). The CDR3 loop reads CASTPGASGYEQYF. The DNA for the CDR3 is TGTGCCAGCACCCCTGGGGCTAGCGGGTACGAGCAGTACTTC.

This chain connects TRBV7-2 to TRBJ2-5; D is possibly TRBD1 (6 bases). This CDR3 spans 14 amino acids. Deletions cut 5 bases from V and 3 bases from J, with 13 bases between. Looked up from germline, CDR1 is SGHTA and CDR2 is FQGNSA. The chain's CDR3 is CASSRRAGEETQYF. CDR3 coding DNA: TGTGCCAGCAGCAGACGGGCAGGGGAAGAGACCCAGTACTTC.

This clone was counted once. The V gene is TRBV7-2, the J gene TRBJ2-3; D uncertain. Germline V gene data show CDR1 as SGHTA and CDR2 as FQGNSA. The CDR3 is made up of 13 amino acids. V lost 2 bases and J 4 bases, leaving 7 bases between the germline ends. The CDR3 region is CASSLRASDTQYF. As DNA, the CDR3 is TGTGCCAGCAGCTTAAGAGCTTCAGATACGCAGTATTTT.

This clone was observed a single time. This chain links TRBV25-1 with TRBJ2-5; D perhaps matches TRBD1 (6 bases). Trimming took off 7 bases at V and 5 bases at J, with 14 bases between the two ends. The CDR3 covers 13 residues. Germline-derived CDR1 and CDR2 are MGHDK and SYGVNS. The CDR3 spells CASTLTGFETQYF. CDR3 nucleotides: TGTGCCAGCACCCTTACAGGGTTCGAGACCCAGTACTTC.

The chain joins TRBV5-1 to TRBJ2-2, with D unclear. CDR1 and CDR2 from the germline V gene are SGHRS and YFSETQ. V dropped 0 bases and J dropped 1 base, with 10 bases sitting between them. This CDR3 region has 16 residues. The chain's CDR3 is CASSLGLRLNTGELFF. Here the CDR3 DNA reads TGCGCCAGCAGCTTGGGACTCCGCCTGAACACCGGGGAGCTGTTTTTT.

This chain uses TRBV5-4 with TRBJ2-3; a weak D match, TRBD1 (5 bases). CDR1 and CDR2 (germline): SGHNT, YYREEE (reference sequence). The CDR3 is made up of 16 amino acids. V was trimmed by 4 bases and J by 1 base, leaving 16 bases between them. The CDR3 DNA is TGTGCCAGCAGCCCCTGGACATTTTCCCGCACAGATACGCAGTATTTT. Protein sequence: CASSPWTFSRTDTQYF.

The chain uses TRBV10-3 and TRBJ2-5; 7 bases line up with TRBD1. CDR3 length equals 14 residues. CDR1 and CDR2 (germline): ENHRY, SYGVKD. The V gene end was trimmed by 2 bases and the J gene end by 5 bases; junction bases not matched to a gene: 5. The CDR3 protein is CAISENRGGETQYF. The CDR3 DNA follows: TGTGCCATCAGTGAGAACAGGGGCGGGGAGACCCAGTACTTC.

This clone has more than one count but fewer than ten. This chain joins TRBV6-1 and TRBJ1-5; perhaps TRBD1 as D (6 bases). Germline CDR1 reads MNHNS; CDR2 reads SASEGT. This CDR3 spans 14 amino acids. V dropped 4 bases and J dropped 5 bases, with 12 bases sitting between them. In DNA, the CDR3 is TGTGCCAGCAGTGCTGTGGCAGGGGATCAGCCCCAGCATTTT. Translating gives CASSAVAGDQPQHF.

The gene calls are TRBV10-2 and TRBJ2-2; 7 bases are shared with TRBD1. Germline CDR1 and CDR2: WSHSY and SAAADI. The trim removed 10 bases at V and 1 base at J, leaving 6 bases unmatched. The CDR3 extends over 14 amino acids. CDR3 in amino acids: CATRQGLNTGELFF. The CDR3 bases are TGCGCCACCAGACAGGGTTTGAACACCGGGGAGCTGTTTTTT.

V gene TRBV4-1 combines with J gene TRBJ1-2, with D perhaps TRBD1 (6 bases). The ends were cut back, 1 base at V and 4 bases at J, with 16 bases in the middle. The CDR3 is 16 residues long. In germline, CDR1 is MGHRA, CDR2 YSYEKL. The CDR3 loop is CASSQVQTGTIYGYTF. CDR3 bases: TGCGCCAGCAGCCAAGTCCAAACAGGGACCATCTATGGCTACACCTTC.

This chain links TRBV7-8 with TRBJ2-1, with D tentatively TRBD1 (6 bases). From germline, CDR1 is SGHVS and CDR2 FQNEAQ. The CDR3 spans 15 residues. V was pared by 5 bases and J by 0 bases, with 11 bases between. The CDR3 protein is CASSPRGSSYNEQFF. As DNA, the CDR3 is TGTGCCAGCAGCCCTAGGGGGAGCTCCTACAATGAGCAGTTCTTC.

The V and J genes are TRBV14 and TRBJ2-7; D gene ambiguous. Germline-derived CDR1 and CDR2 are SGHDN and FVKESK. V dropped 5 bases and J dropped 1 base, with 15 bases sitting between them. The CDR3 runs 15 residues. CDR3: CASSTRPRLSYEQYF. The CDR3 DNA is TGTGCCAGCAGCACTCGTCCCAGATTATCCTACGAGCAGTACTTC.

This chain uses TRBV29-1 with TRBJ1-2, with no clear D. V shed 3 bases and J shed 1 base, with 9 bases lying between them. CDR1 SQVTM and CDR2 ANQGSEA come from the germline V gene. CDR3 size: 13 residues. The CDR3 DNA follows: TGCAGCGTTGAGGGCAACCGTAACTATGGCTACACCTTC. Its translation is CSVEGNRNYGYTF.

This clone has a handful of counts. This chain connects TRBV11-2 to TRBJ1-1; tentatively, D is TRBD1 (5 bases). The CDR3 spans 16 residues. Germline assignment: CDR1 SGHAT and CDR2 FQNNGV. The V and J ends lost 1 base and 4 bases respectively, with 16 bases between them. DNA for the CDR3: TGTGCCAGCAGCTTAGTTGCCTGGGGCGGGAGCACTGAAGCTTTCTTT. This gives the protein CASSLVAWGGSTEAFF. Together with reference TRBV11-2 and TRBJ1-1, the CDR3 gives the full variable domain: EAGVAQSPRYKIIEKRQSVAFWCNPISGHATLYWYQQILGQGPKLLIQFQNNGVVDDSQLPKDRFSAERLKGVDSTLKIQPAKLEDSAVYLCASSLVAWGGSTEAFFGQGTRLTVV.

This sequence joins TRBV28 and TRBJ1-2; D is unclear. Trimming removed 5 bases at V and 2 bases at J, with 18 bases between. Per the germline V gene, CDR1 is MDHEN and CDR2 is SYDVKM. This CDR3 is built from 16 residues. CDR3 sequence reads: CASSAPAPTPNYGYTF. The CDR3 DNA reads TGTGCCAGCAGTGCCCCGGCGCCTACTCCCAACTATGGCTACACCTTC.

This clone was recorded a few times. The V and J genes are TRBV18 and TRBJ2-5; D is unresolved. Germline V gene data show CDR1 as KGHSH and CDR2 as LQKENI. The germline V and J ends were trimmed by 3 bases and 5 bases, with 7 bases remaining between them. The CDR3 spans 12 residues. The CDR3 sequence: CASSPNGETQYF. CDR3 bases: TGTGCCAGCTCACCGAACGGGGAGACCCAGTACTTC.